This T cell receptor (beta chain) was obtained from a study of Graves' ophthalmopathy and Graves' hyperthyroidism. The study excluded patients with other autoimmune diseases, uncontrolled infections, pregnancy or lactation. Establishment of the diagnosis relied upon clinical symptoms, serum thyroxine, TRAb, thyroid ultrasound and orbital computed tomography. About this clonotype itself: Antigen: not known.

For repertoire sequencing, the TCR beta CDR3 regions were amplified from RNA transcripts. A first-round RT-PCR used HTBI primers, followed by a second-round multiplex PCR. TCRdb re-called the multiplex PCR reads through MiXCR, storing one row per CDR3 protein. Found here are 200,000 to 300,000 distinct CDR3 sequences, around 50% of them singletons; the top ten hold roughly 50%. General study points: Also, most clonotypes expanded in the thyroid above 0.001 frequency appeared in blood.

Sequenced: peripheral blood. This TCR was sampled from an adult man with Graves' ophthalmopathy.

The CDR3 reads CATRSGLESNQHF. The CDR3 DNA is TGTGCCACCAGAAGCGGGCTTGAGAGCAATCAGCATTTT. The chain combines TRBV2 with TRBJ1-5, with D unclear. V shed 10 bases and J shed 13 bases, with 23 bases lying between them. Germline V gene lookup returns CDR1 SNHLY and CDR2 FYNNEI. The CDR3 runs to 13 residues.